This entry lists 29 T cell receptor beta chains sequenced from one sample in a study of blood T cells in healthy people across ages. Using a J-beta primer mix together with a sample-barcoded 5' primer, a second PCR was run for roughly 7 to 12 cycles. TCRdb reanalysed the 5' RACE reads using MiXCR and keeps one entry per CDR3 protein. The profile covers just under 900,000 distinct CDR3 sequences, with roughly 26% appearing a single time and around a sixth taken by the ten largest. Sequencing input: blood. The source is a woman older than 75 in good health.

This clonotype came up many times. J is TRBJ1-5 and V is TRBV4-3; a weak D match, TRBD1 (6 bases). Looked up from germline, CDR1 is LGHNA and CDR2 is YSLEER. This CDR3 comprises 14 residues. V gave up 5 bases and J gave up 2 bases, with 10 bases separating them. Here the CDR3 DNA reads TGCGCCAGCAGCACCCGACAGGGCAATCAGCCCCAGCATTTT. This translates into CASSTRQGNQPQHF.

This clonotype was recorded at least ten times. This chain joins TRBV7-8 and TRBJ1-2; D not certain. The germline V gene has CDR1 SGHVS and CDR2 FQNEAQ. This CDR3 comprises 15 residues. Trimming cost V 4 bases and J 3 bases, with 15 bases left between them. The CDR3 region is CASSSRVSGDYGYTF. The CDR3 coding sequence is TGTGCCAGCAGCTCTAGGGTCTCAGGCGACTATGGCTACACCTTC.

V and J are TRBV9 and TRBJ1-6; 10 bases agree with TRBD1. Germline CDR1 reads SGDLS; CDR2 reads YYNGEE. CDR3 size: 15 residues. V shed 4 bases and J 10 bases; nucleotides not matched to a gene: 8. CDR3: CASSSPGQGRSPLHF. The CDR3 DNA reads TGTGCCAGCAGCTCACCGGGACAGGGGAGATCACCCCTCCACTTT.

The table lists this clonotype with many counts. Germline and junction disagree at one end, which may indicate a read error. V and J are TRBV20-1 and TRBJ1-4; D not resolved. The CDR3 length is 12 residues. CDR1 and CDR2 from the germline V gene are DFQATT and SNEGSKA (reference sequence). CDR3 coding DNA: TGCAGTGCCAGAGATGCAGGCGAAAAACTGTTTTTT. Protein sequence: CSARDAGEKLFF.

This clonotype was seen a few times. This rearrangement joins TRBV28 to TRBJ1-5; tentative D call: TRBD1 (5 bases). The CDR3 is 14 amino acids. The ends were cut back, 6 bases at V and 10 bases at J, with 19 bases in the middle. Per the germline V gene, CDR1 is MDHEN and CDR2 is SYDVKM. The CDR3 region is CASRGPGPQTPQHF. The CDR3 region has the DNA TGTGCCAGCAGGGGACCGGGACCCCAAACCCCCCAGCATTTT.

As to this clonotype: The junction shows a germline mismatch at one end, possibly a read error. This chain uses TRBV12-3 or TRBV12-4 with TRBJ2-3, with 8 bases that match TRBD1. The CDR3 consists of 15 residues. This chain's CDR3 is CASRSGQVSTDTQYF. Written as DNA, the CDR3 is TGTGCCAGCAGATCGGGACAGGTTAGCACGGATACGCAGTATTTT.

In this sample, this clonotype turned up many times. This may be a read error, as it is one base from a much larger clone. CDR3 bases: TGCGCCAGCAGCTTGGGCGGGGGCCCCAGCTCCTACGAGCAGTACTTC. Translation gives CASSLGGGPSSYEQYF. The chain recombines TRBV5-1 with TRBJ2-7; a possible D gene is TRBD2 (7 bases). The CDR3 loop spans 16 amino acids. Trimming removed 0 bases at V and 0 bases at J, with 13 bases between. Germline V lookup: CDR1 SGHRS, CDR2 YFSETQ.

This clonotype was seen at least ten times. The chain links TRBV7-2 to TRBJ2-2; D is unresolved. The CDR3 is made up of 14 amino acids. CDR1 is SGHTA and CDR2 is FQGNSA in the germline V gene. The V gene lost 1 base and the J gene lost 3 bases, with 6 bases spanning the gap. The CDR3 DNA follows: TGTGCCAGCAGCTTAGTCGCCTACACCGGGGAGCTGTTTTTT. It yields the protein CASSLVAYTGELFF.

There are many counts of this clonotype. Here the CDR3 reads CASSLEEEDTQYF. In nucleotides, the CDR3 is TGTGCCAGCAGCTTAGAAGAGGAGGATACGCAGTATTTT. The chain recombines TRBV7-9 with TRBJ2-3; D remains unclear. The germline V and J ends were trimmed by 1 base and 6 bases, with 8 bases remaining between them. There are 13 residues in the CDR3. Looked up from germline, CDR1 is SEHNR and CDR2 is FQNEAQ (reference sequence). Full variable domain (remainder filled in from reference TRBV7-9 and TRBJ2-3): DTGVSQNPRHKITKRGQNVTFRCDPISEHNRLYWYRQTLGQGPEFLTYFQNEAQLEKSRLLSDRFSAERPKGSFSTLEIQRTEQGDSAMYLCASSLEEEDTQYFGPGTRLTVL.

Turning to this clonotype: The junction differs from germline at one of its ends, possibly a read error. The CDR3 loop reads CASSSTRVETQYF. CDR3 in DNA: TGTGCTAGCAGCTCGACTAGGGTAGAGACCCAGTACTTC. The chain combines TRBV7-7 with TRBJ2-5; a weak D match, TRBD2 (6 bases). This CDR3 has 13 amino acids. The germline gives CDR1 SSHAT, CDR2 FNYEAQ (reference sequence).

Ten or more counts support this clonotype. The chain links TRBV30 to TRBJ2-5, with 9 bases that match TRBD2. The CDR3 spans 12 residues. The J segment lost 3 bases and the V segment lost 4 bases, leaving 0 bases of the junction unmatched. Germline V gene sequence: CDR1 GTSNPN, CDR2 SVGIG (reference sequence). The CDR3 DNA reads TGTGCCTGGACTAGCGGGGAAGAGACCCAGTACTTC. This sequence encodes CAWTSGEETQYF.

With respect to this clonotype: A much larger clonotype is one base distant, so this may be a read error. This chain links TRBV5-5 with TRBJ2-6; no clear D. Germline lookup yields CDR1 SGHKS and CDR2 YYEKEE (reference sequence). Trimming shortened V by 10 bases and J by 3 bases, and 14 bases separated the two germline ends. The length of the CDR3 is 14 residues. CDR3 sequence: CAGERFDGANVLTF. Written as DNA, the CDR3 is TGTGCCGGCGAACGGTTTGATGGGGCCAACGTCCTGACTTTC.

In this sample, this clonotype turned up many times. J is TRBJ1-6 and V is TRBV12-3 or TRBV12-4; D is undetermined. Trimming removed 6 bases at V and 11 bases at J, with 11 bases between. The CDR3 totals 12 residues. This CDR3 reads CASSRSTPPLHF. CDR3 coding DNA: TGTGCCAGCAGCCGATCTACACCACCCCTCCACTTT.

This clonotype was detected many times. V gene TRBV6-6 combines with J gene TRBJ1-2; possible D gene TRBD1, 6 bases. CDR1 and CDR2 (germline): MNHNY, SVGAGI (reference sequence). The CDR3 is 14 residues long. Trimming took off 2 bases at V and 4 bases at J, with 11 bases between the two ends. Here the CDR3 reads CASSYLGGSYGYTF. CDR3 in DNA: TGTGCCAGCAGTTACCTAGGGGGAAGCTATGGCTACACCTTC.

V usage is TRBV7-2 and J usage is TRBJ1-2; D remains unclear. CDR1 is SGHTA and CDR2 is FQGNSA in the germline V gene. The CDR3 totals 15 residues. The V end lost 4 bases, the J end lost 8 bases, and 20 bases lay between the germline ends. CDR3 sequence (DNA): TGTGCCAGCAGCTCAACCACCGGACCAACAAAGGGCTACACCTTC. It yields the protein CASSSTTGPTKGYTF. The variable domain in full, completed from reference TRBV7-2 and TRBJ1-2, reads GAGVSQSPSNKVTEKGKDVELRCDPISGHTALYWYRQSLGQGLEFLIYFQGNSAPDKSGLPSDRFSAERTGGSVSTLTIQRTQQEDSAVYLCASSSTTGPTKGYTFGSGTRLTVV.

The chain combines TRBV24-1 with TRBJ2-3, with D possibly matching TRBD1 (5 bases). V gave up 2 bases and J gave up 7 bases, with 12 bases separating them. The CDR3 runs to 14 residues. Germline V gene sequence: CDR1 KGHDR, CDR2 SFDVKD. For the CDR3, the DNA is TGTGCCACCAGTGATTCGACAGCCATAAATACGCAGTATTTT. Protein product: CATSDSTAINTQYF.

The chain uses TRBV6-2 or TRBV6-3 and TRBJ1-4, with D perhaps TRBD1 (6 bases). The CDR3 is 15 amino acids. Trimming shortened V by 7 bases and J by 0 bases, and 12 bases separated the two germline ends. The germline gives CDR1 MNHEY, CDR2 SVGEGT. The CDR3 sequence: CASKTGIPTNEKLFF. DNA for the CDR3: TGTGCCAGCAAGACAGGCATACCAACTAATGAAAAACTGTTTTTT.

The sample holds many counts of this clonotype. The CDR3 coding sequence is TGCAGTGCTAGAACTCTACACACGGATACGCAGTATTTT. It yields the protein CSARTLHTDTQYF. J is TRBJ2-3 and V is TRBV20-1; no reliable D call. From germline, CDR1 is DFQATT and CDR2 SNEGSKA (reference sequence). Trimming removed 2 bases from V and 6 bases from J, with 12 bases in between. This CDR3 has 13 residues.

This clonotype occurred many times. V and J are TRBV6-5 and TRBJ1-1, with 7 bases aligning to TRBD1. Per germline, CDR1 MNHEY and CDR2 SVGAGI. V gave up 8 bases and J gave up 6 bases; unmatched junction bases: 12. This CDR3 is 14 amino acids long. CDR3: CASRGAGGIPEAFF. For the CDR3, the DNA is TGTGCCAGCCGTGGGGCAGGGGGTATCCCTGAAGCTTTCTTT.

This clonotype was counted ten times or more. The chain carries TRBV7-9 and TRBJ2-7; D is unclear. The V gene's germline CDR1 is SEHNR and CDR2 FQNEAQ (reference sequence). V gave up 7 bases and J gave up 0 bases, with 13 bases separating them. The length of the CDR3 is 14 residues. The CDR3 DNA follows: TGTGCCAGCACTTCCTCCCCGGCCTCCTACGAGCAGTACTTC. Translating gives CASTSSPASYEQYF.

This clonotype was seen repeatedly, ten times or more. This chain joins TRBV6-6 and TRBJ1-6; D gene uncertain. Trimming took 6 bases from V and 3 from J, leaving 12 bases between them. This CDR3 is 15 amino acids long. Germline V gives CDR1 MNHNY, CDR2 SVGAGI (reference sequence). Here the CDR3 reads CASRTTGNYNSPLHF. The CDR3 bases are TGTGCCAGCAGAACCACGGGAAACTATAATTCACCCCTCCACTTT.

This clonotype was seen at least ten times. The V and J genes are TRBV7-9 and TRBJ1-1, with D perhaps TRBD1 (5 bases). The V gene lost 7 bases and the J gene lost 1 base, with 22 bases spanning the gap. This CDR3 contains 17 residues. Germline values: CDR1 SEHNR, CDR2 FQNEAQ (reference sequence). This chain's CDR3 is CASNIQGVGQPNTEAFF. CDR3 in DNA: TGTGCCAGCAACATACAAGGGGTCGGACAACCGAACACTGAAGCTTTCTTT.

This clonotype has a count of ten or more. CDR3 residues: CASSPPGAAAGEYGYTF. The CDR3 region has the DNA TGTGCCAGCAGCCCTCCCGGTGCGGCGGCGGGAGAATATGGCTACACCTTC. J is TRBJ1-2 and V is TRBV9; D unresolved. Germline V gene data show CDR1 as SGDLS and CDR2 as YYNGEE. V was pared by 4 bases and J by 5 bases, with 24 bases between. The CDR3 contains 17 residues.

A note on this clonotype: This could be a read error, since a much larger clone is one nucleotide away. J is TRBJ1-5 and V is TRBV7-2; 9 bases map to TRBD1. This CDR3 is built from 15 residues. CDR1 and CDR2 from the germline V gene are SGHTA and FQGNSA. The CDR3 nucleotides read TGTGCCAGCAGCGCGGACAGGGGTGGCAATCAGCCCCGGCATTTT. Translating it yields CASSADRGGNQPRHF.

The CDR3 loop reads CASSGMTGNEQYF. As DNA, the CDR3 is TGTGCCAGCAGTGGGATGACAGGGAACGAGCAGTACTTC. V usage is TRBV25-1 and J usage is TRBJ2-7; 7 positions match TRBD1. With V trimmed by 4 bases and J by 5 bases, 5 bases remained unmatched. The CDR3 loop spans 13 amino acids. Germline CDR1 is MGHDK and CDR2 is SYGVNS.

This chain links TRBV7-2 with TRBJ2-5; the match to TRBD1 covers 7 bases. V trimming: 3 bases; J trimming: 5 bases; junction bases outside the gene matches: 3. CDR3 length equals 13 residues. CDR1 is SGHTA, CDR2 FQGNSA, per germline. DNA for the CDR3: TGTGCCAGCAGCTTTGACAGGGCGGAGACCCAGTACTTC. Encoded protein: CASSFDRAETQYF.

Comments on this clonotype: A clone one base away is much larger, so this may be a read error. The chain uses TRBV7-9 and TRBJ1-1, with D hard to call. Germline V gene lookup returns CDR1 SEHNR and CDR2 FQNEAQ (reference sequence). The length of the CDR3 is 14 residues. CDR3 sequence (DNA): TGTGCCAGCACCCTCGTTGCTGGGAACACTGGAGCTTTCTTT. This sequence encodes CASTLVAGNTGAFF.

A note on this clonotype: Given a much more abundant clone one base away, this may be a read error. V and J are TRBV11-2 and TRBJ2-1; TRBD1 agrees at 7 bases. V shed 5 bases, J shed 6 bases, and the junction held 7 bases outside the gene matches. From germline, CDR1 is SGHAT and CDR2 FQNNGV. The CDR3 runs 14 residues. For the CDR3, the DNA is TGTGCCAGCAGCACGGGGACAGTCTGCAATGAGCAGTTCTTC. It specifies CASSTGTVCNEQFF.

The chain combines TRBV30 with TRBJ2-3; D gene unclear. V was pared by 8 bases and J by 1 base, with 19 bases between. Germline-derived CDR1 and CDR2 are GTSNPN and SVGIG (reference sequence). The CDR3 has 15 residues. The CDR3: CAAGAGALGTDTQYF. CDR3 in DNA: TGTGCCGCCGGAGCAGGAGCCCTGGGCACAGATACGCAGTATTTT.